These T cell receptor beta chains were read from a single sample in a study of cytomegalovirus exposure and HLA in healthy donors. The protocol was immunoSEQ multiplex PCR, while the TCRdb copy is restricted to in-frame clones and leaves out a portion. This sample has roughly 200,000 clones, with 70% to 85% found just once. Sequencing was done on a sample of PBMCs. The receptors here all came from a woman aged 55 to 70 in good health and CMV-seropositive. The CDR3 runs from the conserved cysteine through the conserved F or W. The D gene is left open where the match is weak. Clone size, where shown, is once, few, many, or a class for clones that have expanded.

V	size	length	D	J	DNA	CDR3
TRBV2	.	15	TRBD2	TRBJ2-3	TGTGCCAGCAGGCCGACGGGGGGACCCCGGTATACGCAGTATTTT	CASRPTGGPRYTQYF
TRBV9	.	16	.	TRBJ2-1	TGTGCCAGCAGCGTAGATCCCGAGGGCTCCTACAATGAGCAGTTCTTC	CASSVDPEGSYNEQFF
TRBV10-3	.	15	TRBD2	TRBJ2-2	TGTGCCATCAGACCCTTAGCGGGGAACACCGGGGAGCTGTTTTTT	CAIRPLAGNTGELFF
TRBV29-1	.	12	TRBD1	TRBJ2-7	TGCGGTGCCCGGGACAGCACCTACGAGCAGTACTTC	CGARDSTYEQYF
TRBV6-6	.	12	.	TRBJ1-2	TGTGCCAGCAGGCGACAGGAGTATGGCTACACCTTC	CASRRQEYGYTF
TRBV19	.	12	.	TRBJ1-1	TGTGCCAGTAGTATCCGGACAGCGGGGGCTTTCTTT	CASSIRTAGAFF
TRBV19	.	12	.	TRBJ2-7	TGTGCCAGTAGGAGACTAGGAGGCGAGCAGTACTTC	CASRRLGGEQYF
TRBV9	.	15	TRBD2	TRBJ2-7	TGTGCCAGCAGCCCCCGGCAGCGGGGAGCATACGAGCAGTACTTC	CASSPRQRGAYEQYF
TRBV28	.	14	.	TRBJ1-5	TGTGCCAGCAGTTTGGCAGGGGTTGAGCAGCCCCAGCATTTT	CASSLAGVEQPQHF
TRBV9	once	20	.	TRBJ2-5	TGTGCCAGCAGCGCCCTCGAGCCCACGCCGTTTAGGGGGTACCAAGAGACCCAGTACTTC	CASSALEPTPFRGYQETQYF
TRBV10-3	.	12	.	TRBJ2-7	TGTGCCACCCAGACAGAATCCTACGAGCAGTACTTC	CATQTESYEQYF
TRBV7-2	few	12	.	TRBJ1-2	TGTGTCCTGAGGGAGTTCTTTGGTGGCTACACCTTC	CVLREFFGGYTF
TRBV29-1	.	13	TRBD1	TRBJ1-6	TGCAGCGTTGGGAGGGACAGGGGTTCACCCCTCCACTTT	CSVGRDRGSPLHF
TRBV5-6	.	15	TRBD2	TRBJ2-1	TGTGCCAGCAGCCCGCCGGGACTAGATGACAATGAGCAGTTCTTC	CASSPPGLDDNEQFF
TRBV18	.	15	TRBD2	TRBJ2-7	TGTGCCAGCTCCCTCCCCGGGACTAGCGGATACGAGCAGTACTTC	CASSLPGTSGYEQYF
TRBV19	once	15	TRBD1	TRBJ1-1	TGTGCCAGTAGTATGGCAGGGGGTTTGGGCACTGAAGCTTTCTTT	CASSMAGGLGTEAFF
TRBV7-9	.	14	.	TRBJ2-3	TGTGCCAGCACTACGGGAGCCTACACAGATACGCAGTATTTT	CASTTGAYTDTQYF
TRBV7-2	.	19	TRBD2	TRBJ2-1	TGTGCCAGCAGCCTGGGACTAGCGGGAGGCGGTGTCCCCTACAATGAGCAGTTCTTC	CASSLGLAGGGVPYNEQFF
TRBV7-3	.	15	.	TRBJ1-1	TGTGCCAGCAGCCCATCCCGGACAAGGAACACTGAAGCTTTCTTT	CASSPSRTRNTEAFF
TRBV7-9	.	15	TRBD1	TRBJ2-3	TGTGCCAGCAGACCCAGACAGGGGAGGACAGATACGCAGTATTTT	CASRPRQGRTDTQYF
TRBV29-1	.	14	.	TRBJ2-1	TGCAGCGCCCCGAGGTGGGGCCCGTACAATGAGCAGTTCTTC	CSAPRWGPYNEQFF
TRBV7-9	.	15	.	TRBJ1-2	TGTGCCAGCATCAAGGGGCAGGGAATAAACTATGGCTACACCTTC	CASIKGQGINYGYTF
TRBV7-2	.	14	.	TRBJ1-6	TGTGCCAGCAGCTTAGACAGCCAGAATTCACCCCTCCACTTT	CASSLDSQNSPLHF
TRBV2	.	15	TRBD2	TRBJ2-1	TGTGCCAGCAGTGGGCGGGGGGGCGGGGTGGGTGAGCAGTTCTTC	CASSGRGGGVGEQFF
TRBV27	.	12	TRBD1	TRBJ1-4	TGTGCCAGCAGTTCGAGGACAGGAAAACTGTTTTTT	CASSSRTGKLFF
TRBV9	once	18	TRBD2	TRBJ2-5	TGTGCCAGCAGCGTAGCTACTGGGACTAGCGGGGGACAAGAGACCCAGTACTTC	CASSVATGTSGGQETQYF
TRBV5-4	few	14	.	TRBJ1-2	TGTGCCAGCAGCTTGGGAGGCCAGGGGAGTGGCTACACCTTC	CASSLGGQGSGYTF